This T cell receptor beta chain was found in a study of cytomegalovirus exposure and HLA in healthy donors. Study-level results: There were several of the most significant clusters that appeared linked to common viral pathogens in a later analysis. Diagnosis of cytomegalovirus status made by the classifier reportedly showed high specificity and sensitivity.

A word on this clone: Its specificity is unknown.

Primers for the PCR totalled 60 Vbeta and 13 Jbeta. Produced via immunoSEQ multiplex PCR; TCRdb's table is partial and in-frame only. This repertoire shows roughly 200,000 clones, around 82% found once; its top ten account for over 1.5%. The CDR3 contains 14 residues. Germline CDR1 is SGHNT and CDR2 is YYREEE (reference sequence). Trimming cost V 8 bases and J 2 bases; bases outside gene matches: 8. This TCR was recovered from a man aged 35 to 55 in good health and CMV-seropositive. V gene TRBV5-4 combines with J gene TRBJ2-3; 7 nucleotides match TRBD1. The sequenced sample consisted of PBMCs. Here the CDR3 reads CASRPGTVTDTQYF. CDR3 sequence (DNA): TGTGCCAGTCGCCCGGGGACAGTCACAGATACGCAGTATTTT.